The T cell receptor beta chain under discussion was sequenced for a study of beta chain features in type 1 diabetes. On the study more broadly: Sorted cells, around 100 million in number, were examined across all samples. The study, taken as a whole, reports: Unsettled here was the matter of whether HLA type influences TCRB rearrangement. A moderate, significant TCRB CDR3 shortening appeared in type 1 diabetes across four CD4+ subsets. For type 1 diabetes patients, VDJ junctions showed fewer insertions and more deletions.

This clone was found a few times. Antigen: not known. Sequencing targeted expressed TCRB transcripts, as all isolated RNA had been reverse transcribed. Assay used: immunoSEQ multiplex PCR; TCRdb lists only in-frame clones, some missing. The sample contains some 330,000 clones, around 12% of which appear only once. Blood was drawn once from each donor into heparinised tubes. The draws averaged around 110 mL. V was pared by 4 bases and J by 7 bases, with 18 bases between. CDR1 SGHTA and CDR2 FQGNSA come from the germline V gene. This CDR3 has 15 residues. This sequence joins TRBV7-2 and TRBJ2-3, with no clear D. The sequence derives from a woman under 30 with type 1 diabetes. Sample: naive CD4+ T cells from blood. CDR3 nucleotide sequence: TGTGCCAGCAGCTCCCCTGCTCGCGGAAGGAATACGCAGTATTTT. Its protein is CASSSPARGRNTQYF.